Following are 20 T cell receptor beta chains from one sample sequenced in a study of blood T cell repertoires in COVID-19. Assay used: immunoSEQ multiplex PCR; TCRdb lists only in-frame clones, some missing. The sample includes about 75,000 clones, 79% seen only once; the top ten take around 5.8%. The sample was peripheral blood. Source of these receptors: a woman older than 75 with active or convalescent COVID-19.

This clone was seen once. The V gene is TRBV27, the J gene TRBJ2-1, with 15 bases matching TRBD2. The V gene's germline CDR1 is MNHEY and CDR2 SMNVEV (reference sequence). The trim removed 2 bases at V and 6 bases at J, leaving 5 bases unmatched. The CDR3 is 17 amino acids. CDR3: CASSLIGLAGGSNEQFF. The CDR3 nucleotides read TGTGCCAGCAGTTTAATTGGACTAGCGGGAGGGTCCAATGAGCAGTTCTTC.

This clone has a handful of counts. This chain uses TRBV30 with TRBJ1-3; maybe TRBD1 (5 bases). In germline, CDR1 is GTSNPN, CDR2 SVGIG (reference sequence). V shed 0 bases and J shed 4 bases, with 13 bases lying between them. This CDR3 comprises 15 residues. The CDR3 DNA is TGTGCCTGGAGTGTACGGGGACTAACAGGAAACACCATATATTTT. Residues: CAWSVRGLTGNTIYF. The full variable domain, with the rest looked up from reference TRBV30 and TRBJ1-3, is SQTIHQWPATLVQPVGSPLSLECTVEGTSNPNLYWYRQAAGRGLQLLFYSVGIGQISSEVPQNLSASRPQDRQFILSSKKLLLSDSGFYLCAWSVRGLTGNTIYFGEGSWLTVV.

The gene calls are TRBV19 and TRBJ1-4, with 7 bases identical to TRBD1. The CDR3 consists of 14 residues. Germline V gene data show CDR1 as LNHDA and CDR2 as SQIVND (reference sequence). Trimming removed 6 bases from V and 0 bases from J; junction bases left unmatched: 1. Here the CDR3 DNA reads TGTGCCAGTAGAGGGACAGCAACTAATGAAAAACTGTTTTTT. It is translated as CASRGTATNEKLFF.

This clone was seen a single time. The V gene is TRBV14, the J gene TRBJ1-3, with 7 positions matching TRBD1. V lost 4 bases and J lost 0; bases outside the gene matches: 3. The CDR3 runs 15 residues. The germline CDR1 and CDR2 sequences are SGHDN and FVKESK. The CDR3 loop reads CASSRDSSSGNTIYF. The CDR3, as DNA: TGTGCCAGCAGCCGGGACAGCAGCTCTGGAAACACCATATATTTT.

The chain carries TRBV3-1 (or the pseudogene TRBV3-2) and TRBJ2-4; the match to TRBD2 covers 10 bases. The V segment lost 0 bases and the J segment 9 bases; nucleotides outside the gene matches: 8. The CDR3 runs 16 residues. The V gene's germline CDR1 is LGHDT and CDR2 YNNKEL (reference sequence). DNA of the CDR3: TGTGCCAGCAGCCAAGAAGCAGCGGGAGGGCGGGGCATTCAGTACTTC. Amino acid sequence: CASSQEAAGGRGIQYF.

This clone came up a few times. J is TRBJ1-1 and V is TRBV11-2; D may be TRBD1 (5 bases). Germline CDR1 and CDR2: SGHAT and FQNNGV. The V end lost 8 bases, the J end lost 3 bases, and 22 bases lay between the germline ends. This CDR3 is 16 amino acids long. CDR3 region: CASQILQAARDTEAFF. The CDR3 coding sequence is TGTGCCAGCCAGATCCTCCAGGCCGCCAGGGACACTGAAGCTTTCTTT.

The rearrangement joins TRBV19 to TRBJ1-4; TRBD1 aligns across 9 bases. J was trimmed by 4 bases and V by 4 bases; bases with no gene match: 7. The CDR3 extends over 16 amino acids. Germline CDR1 reads LNHDA; CDR2 reads SQIVND (reference sequence). The CDR3 nucleotides are TGTGCCAGTAGTACGGACAGGGGCCGGATTAATGAAAAACTGTTTTTT. Translating it yields CASSTDRGRINEKLFF.

The V gene is TRBV6-5, the J gene TRBJ2-7, with 14 bases matching TRBD2. The CDR3 consists of 15 residues. Unmatched junction bases numbered 5, after V lost 6 bases and J lost 4 bases. Germline V gene data show CDR1 as MNHEY and CDR2 as SVGAGI. CDR3 loop: CASSAGTSGSYEQYF. The CDR3 DNA is TGTGCCAGCAGCGCCGGGACTAGCGGGAGTTACGAGCAGTACTTC.

This chain joins TRBV2 and TRBJ2-7; D is unclear. The CDR3 has 14 residues. CDR1 and CDR2 from the germline V gene are SNHLY and FYNNEI. Trimming took off 3 bases at V and 2 bases at J, with 11 bases between the two ends. CDR3 in DNA: TGTGCCAGCAGTGAGTCCAGATTCACCTACGAGCAGTACTTC. This encodes CASSESRFTYEQYF.

The genes are TRBV18 and TRBJ2-6; no clear D gene. The V gene lost 0 bases and the J gene lost 2 bases, with 11 bases spanning the gap. This CDR3 is 17 amino acids long. Germline values: CDR1 KGHSH, CDR2 LQKENI. This CDR3 reads CASSPPVGRPGANVLTF. DNA of the CDR3: TGTGCCAGCTCACCACCCGTCGGCAGGCCTGGGGCCAACGTCCTGACTTTC.

The genes are TRBV6-6 and TRBJ2-2, with TRBD1 matching 9 bases. There are 16 residues in the CDR3. With 4 bases clipped from V and 3 bases from J, the junction kept 6 bases outside the gene matches. The germline V gene encodes CDR1 MNHNY and CDR2 SVGAGI (reference sequence). CDR3 nucleotides: TGTGCCAGCAGTTCACTGGGACAGGGATACACCGGGGAGCTGTTTTTT. Encoded protein: CASSSLGQGYTGELFF.

The CDR3 here is CASINGLAGAPHNEQFF. The CDR3 nucleotides read TGTGCCAGCATTAACGGACTAGCGGGAGCACCCCACAATGAGCAGTTCTTC. The chain joins TRBV6-4 to TRBJ2-1, with 13 bases matching TRBD2. The CDR3 loop spans 17 amino acids. The V gene's germline CDR1 is MRHNA and CDR2 SNTAGT. J was trimmed by 5 bases and V by 7 bases; bases with no gene match: 11.

V and J are TRBV14 and TRBJ2-7; D is unclear. Trimming removed 0 bases from V and 2 bases from J, with 14 bases in between. The V gene's germline CDR1 is SGHDN and CDR2 FVKESK. The CDR3 is made up of 16 amino acids. CDR3 region: CASSQDPARPTYEQYF. The DNA of the CDR3 is TGTGCCAGCAGCCAAGATCCTGCCAGGCCGACCTACGAGCAGTACTTC.

The rearrangement links TRBV18 to TRBJ2-4; D is unclear. V lost 5 bases to trimming and J lost 0 bases, with 8 bases between them. The CDR3 extends over 14 amino acids. Germline lookup yields CDR1 KGHSH and CDR2 LQKENI. The CDR3 region is CASSADLAKNIQYF. For the CDR3, the DNA is TGTGCCAGCTCAGCCGACTTAGCCAAAAACATTCAGTACTTC. Full variable domain (remainder filled in from reference TRBV18 and TRBJ2-4): NAGVMQNPRHLVRRRGQEARLRCSPMKGHSHVYWYRQLPEEGLKFMVYLQKENIIDESGMPKERFSAEFPKEGPSILRIQQVVRGDSAAYFCASSADLAKNIQYFGAGTRLSVL.

This clone was found a few times. The rearrangement joins TRBV6-5 to TRBJ1-1; D possibly corresponds to TRBD1 (6 bases). CDR1 and CDR2 (germline): MNHEY, SVGAGI. This CDR3 has 13 amino acids. The V gene lost 8 bases and the J gene lost 1 base, with 11 bases spanning the gap. CDR3 protein: CASGGGPNTEAFF. Written as DNA, the CDR3 is TGTGCCAGCGGGGGGGGGCCGAACACTGAAGCTTTCTTT.

This rearrangement joins TRBV30 to TRBJ1-1; D is unresolved. Germline V CDR1 and CDR2: GTSNPN, SVGIG (reference sequence). The V and J ends lost 2 bases and 2 bases respectively, with 6 bases between them. The CDR3 sequence is 12 residues long. As DNA, the CDR3 is TGTGCCTGGAGTCAAATTAACACTGAAGCTTTCTTT. Translated: CAWSQINTEAFF.

The chain carries TRBV19 and TRBJ1-4; 9 bases are shared with TRBD1. V dropped 4 bases and J dropped 7; count of bases not matched to a gene: 7. The CDR3 sequence is 15 residues long. The germline gives CDR1 LNHDA, CDR2 SQIVND (reference sequence). The CDR3 DNA follows: TGTGCCAGTAGTAGACGGACAGGGGATTTTGAAAAACTGTTTTTT. It codes for CASSRRTGDFEKLFF.

The chain uses TRBV27 and TRBJ2-7; perhaps TRBD1 as D (5 bases). The V end lost 6 bases, the J end lost 4 bases, and 19 bases lay between the germline ends. This CDR3 contains 15 residues. Germline lookup yields CDR1 MNHEY and CDR2 SMNVEV (reference sequence). CDR3 DNA sequence: TGTGCCAGCAGCCCAGGCGTGACAGTTTTTTACGAGCAGTACTTC. Translation: CASSPGVTVFYEQYF.

The genes are TRBV14 and TRBJ1-2, with 7 bases that match TRBD1. Trimming cost V 4 bases and J 8 bases; bases outside gene matches: 4. Germline V gene sequence: CDR1 SGHDN, CDR2 FVKESK. The CDR3 spans 12 residues. The CDR3 sequence: CASSPQGGGYTF. The CDR3, as DNA: TGTGCCAGCAGCCCGCAGGGGGGAGGCTACACCTTC.

The chain joins TRBV7-2 to TRBJ2-1, with 7 bases fitting TRBD1. CDR1 and CDR2 (germline): SGHTA, FQGNSA. Germline trimming cut 4 bases from V and 3 bases from J; bases unmatched to any gene: 0. The CDR3 consists of 13 residues. DNA of the CDR3: TGTGCCAGCAGCTGGGACAGCTACAATGAGCAGTTCTTC. This encodes CASSWDSYNEQFF.